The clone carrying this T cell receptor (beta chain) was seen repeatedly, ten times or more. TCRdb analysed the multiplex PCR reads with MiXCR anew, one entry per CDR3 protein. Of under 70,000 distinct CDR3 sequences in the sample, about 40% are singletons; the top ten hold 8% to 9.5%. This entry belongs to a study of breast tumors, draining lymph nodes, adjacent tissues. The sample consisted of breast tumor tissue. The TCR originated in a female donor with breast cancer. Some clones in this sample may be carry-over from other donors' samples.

CDR3 coding DNA: TGTGCCAGTAATCAAACACCTTTTAATTCACCCCTCCACTTT. This codes for CASNQTPFNSPLHF. The rearrangement uses TRBV19 and TRBJ1-6; D gene uncertain. The germline gives CDR1 LNHDA, CDR2 SQIVND (reference sequence). CDR3 size: 14 residues. Trimming shortened V by 7 bases and J by 6 bases, and 13 bases separated the two germline ends.